The next 8 T cell receptor beta chains were all read from a single sample in a study of blood T cells in healthy people across ages. A second roughly 6 to 11 cycle PCR used barcoded and J-beta primers. TCRdb used MiXCR to reprocess the 5' RACE reads, holding one entry per CDR3 protein. The sample includes approximately 1.5 million distinct CDR3 sequences, around 36% of them seen just once. The sample taken for sequencing was blood. The receptors originated from a woman aged 25 to 39 in good health.

Points on this clonotype: This sequence may be a read error, since a much larger clone differs from it by one base. V is TRBV27 and J is TRBJ2-3; either TRBD1 or TRBD2 may supply D (5 bases each). This CDR3 is 16 amino acids long. Germline V lookup: CDR1 MNHEY, CDR2 SMNVEV (reference sequence). CDR3 bases: TGTGCCAACAGTTTAACTCCGGGGCTAAGCACAGATACGCAGTATTTT. Translated, it gives CANSLTPGLSTDTQYF.

At least ten counts were recorded for this clonotype. The V call is TRBV5-1, the J call TRBJ2-1; TRBD2 agrees at 7 bases. Germline CDR1 and CDR2: SGHRS and YFSETQ. The junction had 11 bases not matched to a gene; V was cut back by 2 bases and J by 15 bases. The CDR3 has 13 amino acids. The CDR3 spells CASSFGEGGSRFF. CDR3 DNA sequence: TGCGCCAGCAGCTTTGGAGAGGGCGGGAGCCGGTTCTTC.

This clonotype showed up just a few times. The rearrangement uses TRBV6-5 and TRBJ1-2; D is perhaps TRBD1 (6 bases). Germline-derived CDR1 and CDR2 are MNHEY and SVGAGI. The V end was cut by 6 bases, the J end by 4 bases, with 15 bases between. CDR3 length: 14 amino acids. The CDR3 DNA sequence: TGTGCCAGCAGCGAAGGGGGAACGGGCTATGGCTACACCTTC. Translated: CASSEGGTGYGYTF.

The chain recombines TRBV3-1 with TRBJ1-5; D perhaps matches TRBD1 (5 bases). V was shortened by 1 base and J by 3 bases, with 10 bases between the two germline ends. The V gene's germline CDR1 is LGHDT and CDR2 YNNKEL (reference sequence). This CDR3 comprises 15 residues. CDR3 nucleotides: TGTGCCAGCAGCCAAGGCCCGACAGACAATCAGCCCCAGCATTTT. Its protein is CASSQGPTDNQPQHF. The full variable domain, its missing parts supplied by reference TRBV3-1 and TRBJ1-5, is DTAVSQTPKYLVTQMGNDKSIKCEQNLGHDTMYWYKQDSKKFLKIMFSYNNKELIINETVPNRFSPKSPDKAHLNLHINSLELGDSAVYFCASSQGPTDNQPQHFGDGTRLSIL.

This chain uses TRBV20-1 with TRBJ2-5; D is possibly TRBD1 (5 bases). Per germline, CDR1 DFQATT and CDR2 SNEGSKA (reference sequence). V dropped 2 bases and J dropped 0 bases, with 13 bases sitting between them. The CDR3 has 15 residues. The CDR3 spells CSARLGGAYQETQYF. The CDR3, as DNA: TGCAGTGCTAGATTGGGTGGGGCTTACCAAGAGACCCAGTACTTC.

This sequence joins TRBV29-1 and TRBJ2-7; D is unresolved. There are 13 residues in the CDR3. With 7 bases removed from V and 1 base from J, the gap between germline ends came to 14 bases. Germline lookup yields CDR1 SQVTM and CDR2 ANQGSEA. The CDR3 nucleotides read TGCAGCGCCCAAACTTACTCATCCTACGAGCAGTACTTC. It codes for CSAQTYSSYEQYF.

V usage is TRBV28 and J usage is TRBJ2-7, with D hard to call. The CDR3 is 12 residues long. The V gene's germline CDR1 is MDHEN and CDR2 SYDVKM. V dropped 2 bases and J dropped 7 bases, with 9 bases sitting between them. The CDR3 here is CASSLRLREQYF. CDR3 coding DNA: TGTGCCAGCAGTTTAAGGCTTCGGGAGCAGTACTTC.

The rearrangement uses TRBV20-1 and TRBJ2-6, with D unclear. V lost 7 bases, J lost 2 bases, and 6 bases lay in between. The CDR3 has 12 residues. Germline CDR1 is DFQATT and CDR2 is SNEGSKA (reference sequence). This chain's CDR3 is CSGTAGANVLTF. Written as DNA, the CDR3 is TGCAGTGGCACGGCTGGGGCCAACGTCCTGACTTTC.